Listed below are T cell receptor beta chains from one sample, sequenced in a study of type 1 regulatory T cells. No antigen has been identified for these receptors. Using its own MiXCR run on the reads, TCRdb lists one record per CDR3 protein. The table lists roughly 46,000 distinct CDR3 sequences, about 12% of them singletons. What was sequenced was cultured non-Tr1 T cells, either the whole culture or a sorted T cell fraction (not recorded which). These receptors all stem from a human donor in good health. Both conserved end residues are part of each CDR3. Each record gives: J gene, V gene, clone size, D gene, CDR3 protein, CDR3 DNA. The D gene is left open where the match is weak. Clone size is given for some rows only: seen once, a few or many times, or a class if the clone is expanded.

>TRBJ2-1|TRBV5-1|many|-
CASSLSTYNEQFF
TGCGCCAGCAGCTTGTCGACCTACAATGAGCAGTTCTTC
>TRBJ1-4|TRBV5-6|-|TRBD1
CASSDRVAEKLFF
TGTGCCAGCAGCGACAGGGTGGCTGAAAAACTGTTTTTT
>TRBJ1-3|TRBV6-5|-|-
CASSLRPGNTIYF
TGTGCCAGCAGCCTACGTCCTGGAAACACCATATATTTT
>TRBJ2-1|TRBV5-1|many|-
CASSENLGYNEQFF
TGCGCCAGCAGCGAAAACCTAGGGTACAATGAGCAGTTCTTC
>TRBJ1-5|TRBV20-1|many|-
CSANRGNQPQHF
TGCAGTGCTAACAGGGGCAATCAGCCCCAGCATTTT
>TRBJ2-5|TRBV7-8|few|TRBD2
CASSSGLAYTETQYF
TGTGCCAGCAGCTCCGGACTAGCGTACACAGAGACCCAGTACTTC
>TRBJ1-1|TRBV4-2|many|-
CASSQGQLEAFF
TGTGCCAGCAGCCAAGGACAGCTTGAAGCTTTCTTT
>TRBJ2-5|TRBV5-1|few|-
CASSLGVGEETQYF
TGCGCCAGCAGCTTGGGAGTTGGGGAAGAGACCCAGTACTTC
>TRBJ2-4|TRBV28|many|TRBD1
CASSGGQGEDIQYF
TGTGCCAGCAGTGGGGGACAGGGTGAGGACATTCAGTACTTC
>TRBJ1-1|TRBV3-1|many|-
CASSQKAGNTEAFF
TGTGCCAGCAGCCAAAAAGCAGGGAACACTGAAGCTTTCTTT
>TRBJ1-6|TRBV24-1|once|-
CATSERHGRVSF
TGTGCCACCAGTGAAAGACACGGGCGGGTGTCGTTT
>TRBJ1-2|TRBV7-2|many|TRBD1
CASSFGPTGDGYTF
TGTGCCAGCAGCTTCGGACCGACAGGGGATGGCTACACCTTC
>TRBJ1-4|TRBV19|-|-
CASSETRGEKLFF
TGTGCCAGTAGCGAGACTAGGGGCGAAAAACTGTTTTTT
>TRBJ2-7|TRBV13|many|TRBD2
CASSLALAGAYEQYF
TGTGCCAGCAGCTTAGCACTAGCGGGAGCCTACGAGCAGTACTTC
>TRBJ2-3|TRBV2|few|TRBD2
CASSWASGGGDTQYF
TGTGCCAGCAGTTGGGCTAGCGGGGGCGGAGATACGCAGTATTTT
>TRBJ2-2|TRBV20-1|-|-
CSASLQTGELFF
TGCAGTGCTAGTCTTCAAACCGGGGAGCTGTTTTTT
>TRBJ2-7|TRBV30|many|-
CAWSPRGEQYF
TGTGCCTGGAGTCCACGGGGTGAGCAGTACTTC
>TRBJ2-5|TRBV7-6|many|TRBD1
CASSLSRGETQYF
TGTGCCAGCAGCTTATCCAGGGGGGAGACCCAGTACTTC
>TRBJ2-7|TRBV7-7|many|TRBD1
CASSLGQDFLMAPISYEQYF
TGTGCTAGCAGCTTGGGACAGGATTTTCTTATGGCCCCCATCTCCTACGAGCAGTACTTC
>TRBJ2-4|TRBV19|few|-
CASSMGYGRGIQYF
TGTGCCAGTAGTATGGGCTACGGGAGAGGCATTCAGTACTTC
>TRBJ2-1|TRBV6-5|-|-
CASRKWSGVYNEQFF
TGTGCCAGCAGAAAATGGTCAGGAGTTTACAATGAGCAGTTCTTC
>TRBJ2-3|TRBV5-1|few|TRBD2
CASGSGSTDTQYF
TGCGCCAGCGGCAGCGGGAGTACAGATACGCAGTATTTT
>TRBJ2-5|TRBV5-1|-|TRBD1
CASSRQGGETQYF
TGCGCCAGCAGCCGACAGGGTGGAGAGACCCAGTACTTC
>TRBJ1-5|TRBV7-8|many|-
CASSLDSNQPQHF
TGTGCCAGCAGCTTAGACAGCAATCAGCCCCAGCATTTT
>TRBJ2-3|TRBV5-1|-|-
CASSTGTDTQYF
TGCGCCAGCAGCACAGGTACAGATACGCAGTATTTT
>TRBJ2-7|TRBV25-1|few|TRBD1
CASSGGQGSYEQYF
TGTGCCAGCAGTGGGGGACAGGGGAGTTACGAGCAGTACTTC
>TRBJ1-2|TRBV11-3|medium-sized|-
CASSLNGYTF
TGTGCCAGCAGTCTAAATGGCTACACCTTC
>TRBJ2-1|TRBV4-2|few|-
CASSQDQGWNEQFF
TGTGCCAGCAGCCAAGATCAGGGTTGGAATGAGCAGTTCTTC
>TRBJ2-7|TRBV6-2/TRBV6-3|many|TRBD1
CASSSSRTGGREQYF
TGTGCCAGCAGTTCCTCTAGGACAGGGGGAAGAGAGCAGTACTTC
>TRBJ2-1|TRBV5-1|-|TRBD2
CASSPTSAGGPRIF
TGCGCCAGCAGCCCAACGTCAGCGGGAGGCCCTCGTATCTTC
>TRBJ1-3|TRBV12-3/TRBV12-4|many|-
CASSLGTSGNTIYF
TGTGCCAGCAGTTTAGGGACCTCTGGAAACACCATATATTTT
>TRBJ2-3|TRBV7-2|-|TRBD2
CASSLGVAGALGGTQYF
TGTGCCAGCAGCTTAGGGGTAGCGGGAGCGCTGGGGGGTACGCAGTATTTT